The rows below give T cell receptor beta chains drawn from one sample of a study of quantifying T cell responses using KT2 cells. TCRdb reanalysed the UMI-ligation and nested PCR reads using MiXCR and keeps one entry per CDR3 protein. The data hold some 43,000 distinct CDR3 sequences, with 15% to 20% observed a single time. The sample was PBMCs spiked with cells of the T cell clone KT2. The source of these receptors is a human donor. Both conserved end residues are part of each CDR3. The order of the fields is J gene, clone size, D gene, V gene, CDR3 protein, CDR3 DNA. D genes are given only for firm matches. Clone size is not always given. Where it is, it says once, few, many or a class for expanded clones.

J: TRBJ1-2; size: -; D: TRBD1; V: TRBV7-2; CDR3: CASNTKQGWGGYTF; DNA: TGTGCCAGCAACACTAAACAGGGGTGGGGAGGCTACACCTTC
J: TRBJ2-7; size: -; D: -; V: TRBV20-1; CDR3: CSARDSVERASASEQYF; DNA: TGCAGTGCTAGAGATTCGGTGGAGAGGGCTAGCGCTAGCGAGCAGTACTTC
J: TRBJ2-7; size: -; D: -; V: TRBV6-2/TRBV6-3; CDR3: CASSTGPLAYEQYF; DNA: TGTGCCAGCAGTACCGGACCCCTCGCCTACGAGCAGTACTTC
J: TRBJ2-2; size: -; D: -; V: TRBV19; CDR3: CASRALGVGGELFF; DNA: TGTGCCAGTCGAGCCCTAGGGGTCGGCGGGGAGCTGTTTTTT
J: TRBJ2-7; size: few; D: TRBD2; V: TRBV6-6; CDR3: CASISGSRHEQYF; DNA: TGTGCCAGCATTAGCGGGAGCCGTCACGAGCAGTACTTC
J: TRBJ2-6; size: many; D: -; V: TRBV6-2/TRBV6-3; CDR3: CASSSNSGANVLTF; DNA: TGTGCCAGCAGCAGCAACTCTGGGGCCAACGTCCTGACTTTC
J: TRBJ1-6; size: -; D: -; V: TRBV3-1; CDR3: CASSQDYNSPLHF; DNA: TGTGCCAGCAGCCAGGACTATAATTCACCCCTCCACTTT
J: TRBJ2-3; size: few; D: TRBD2; V: TRBV20-1; CDR3: CSAISGSPDTQYF; DNA: TGCAGTGCTATTAGCGGGAGCCCAGATACGCAGTATTTT
J: TRBJ2-1; size: once; D: TRBD2; V: TRBV27; CDR3: CASSLQRGRNEQFF; DNA: TGTGCCAGCAGTTTACAGCGGGGGAGGAATGAGCAGTTCTTC
J: TRBJ1-5; size: -; D: TRBD1; V: TRBV2; CDR3: CASSGGQGSGQPQHF; DNA: TGTGCCAGCAGCGGCGGACAGGGTTCGGGTCAGCCCCAGCATTTT
J: TRBJ2-5; size: -; D: -; V: TRBV7-2; CDR3: CASSFRGLETQYF; DNA: TGTGCCAGCAGCTTCCGAGGATTGGAGACCCAGTACTTC